The source of this TCR beta chain is a study of OX40 agonist ivuxolimab in advanced cancers. Study as a whole: Ivuxolimab, an agonistic anti-OX40 (CD134) antibody, was given to patients.

Using immunoSEQ multiplex PCR, the repertoire was profiled, and TCRdb retains in-frame clones only, with some absent. Altogether approximately 28,000 clones are present, roughly 84% being singletons, with the ten largest covering 18%. The table lists this clone with a count of one. The CDR3 extends over 12 amino acids. Per germline, CDR1 SGDLS and CDR2 YYNGEE. Trimming left V 6 bases short and J 2 bases short, with 8 bases between. The source of this sequence is an adult with an advanced solid tumor such as melanoma, head and neck, liver or kidney cancer. This chain connects TRBV9 to TRBJ1-1, with no clear D. Sequencing used CD4+ or CD8+ T cells sorted from blood, obtained in a trial of the OX40 agonist ivuxolimab. CDR3: CASTSRNTEAFF. CDR3 nucleotides: TGTGCCAGCACCTCTCGTAACACTGAAGCTTTCTTT. Looking up the rest from reference TRBV9 and TRBJ1-1 gives the full variable domain: DSGVTQTPKHLITATGQRVTLRCSPRSGDLSVYWYQQSLDQGLQFLIQYYNGEERAKGNILERFSAQQFPDLHSELNLSSLELGDSALYFCASTSRNTEAFFGQGTRLTVV.